Each of the 19 T cell receptor beta chains below was sequenced from the same sample in a study of control samples from healthy donors and cancer patients. The method was immunoSEQ multiplex PCR; TCRdb's version includes in-frame clones alone and lacks a portion of them. The sample consists of under 100,000 clones, about 88% of them appearing once. Sequencing input: blood. These TCRs come from an older woman in good health.

This chain connects TRBV19 to TRBJ1-5; unclear D gene. The CDR3 consists of 15 residues. Trimming shortened V by 5 bases and J by 0 bases, and 11 bases separated the two germline ends. Germline-derived CDR1 and CDR2 are LNHDA and SQIVND (reference sequence). CDR3 region: CASSSNSGSNQPQHF. The CDR3 DNA is TGTGCCAGTAGTTCGAATAGCGGTAGCAATCAGCCCCAGCATTTT.

This rearrangement joins TRBV5-1 to TRBJ2-1; 9 bases map to TRBD2. Germline-derived CDR1 and CDR2 are SGHRS and YFSETQ. The CDR3 consists of 16 residues. The trim removed 4 bases at V and 4 bases at J, leaving 9 bases unmatched. CDR3 protein: CASSDSGSRMYNEQFF. The CDR3 region has the DNA TGCGCCAGCAGCGATAGCGGGAGTCGGATGTACAATGAGCAGTTCTTC. The full variable domain, its missing parts supplied by reference TRBV5-1 and TRBJ2-1, is KAGVTQTPRYLIKTRGQQVTLSCSPISGHRSVSWYQQTPGQGLQFLFEYFSETQRNKGNFPGRFSGRQFSNSRSEMNVSTLELGDSALYLCASSDSGSRMYNEQFFGPGTRLTVL.

The V and J genes are TRBV6-1 and TRBJ1-6; no clear D gene. Trimming left V 2 bases short and J 15 bases short, with 17 bases between. There are 14 residues in the CDR3. CDR1 is MNHNS and CDR2 is SASEGT in the germline V gene. The CDR3 spells CASSERHQHGVLHF. CDR3 in DNA: TGTGCCAGCAGTGAACGGCACCAACATGGAGTCCTCCACTTT.

This chain uses TRBV9 with TRBJ1-4, with a tentative D call TRBD1 (6 bases). This CDR3 comprises 15 residues. V was cut by 4 bases and J by 0 bases, with 10 bases left in between. Germline CDR1 SGDLS, CDR2 YYNGEE. CDR3 DNA: TGTGCCAGCAGCCGGACAGTAGCAACTAATGAAAAACTGTTTTTT. It is translated as CASSRTVATNEKLFF.

This sequence joins TRBV18 and TRBJ1-2, with D possibly TRBD1 on 5 matching bases. The CDR3 spans 14 residues. The germline V and J ends were trimmed by 3 bases and 6 bases, with 14 bases remaining between them. In germline, CDR1 is KGHSH, CDR2 LQKENI. CDR3 DNA sequence: TGTGCCAGCTCACCCACTACTACCAGGGATGGCTACACCTTC. Protein product: CASSPTTTRDGYTF.

The CDR3 DNA follows: TGTGCCAGCAGCCCGACACAGGGGGCGTTTGAAAAACTGTTTTTT. The encoded protein is CASSPTQGAFEKLFF. This sequence joins TRBV7-9 and TRBJ1-4; 9 nucleotides match TRBD1. The germline gives CDR1 SEHNR, CDR2 FQNEAQ (reference sequence). The CDR3 contains 15 residues. Trimming at V came to 5 bases and at J to 7 bases, leaving 8 bases not matched to a gene.

V gene TRBV5-1 combines with J gene TRBJ2-5, with 12 bases that match TRBD2. This CDR3 is 16 amino acids long. CDR1 is SGHRS and CDR2 is YFSETQ in the germline V gene. After removal of 0 bases from V and 5 bases from J, the junction contained 5 bases not matched to a gene. CDR3 amino acids: CASSLAASGGEETQYF. The CDR3 DNA reads TGCGCCAGCAGCTTGGCCGCTAGCGGGGGGGAGGAGACCCAGTACTTC.

CDR3 sequence (DNA): TGTGCCAGCAGTCCCCCAGGGGGCAATCAGCCCCAGCATTTT. Its translation is CASSPPGGNQPQHF. The chain is built from TRBV6-6 and TRBJ1-5; maybe TRBD1 (6 bases). The CDR3 sequence is 14 residues long. CDR1 is MNHNY and CDR2 is SVGAGI in the germline V gene (reference sequence). The germline V and J ends were trimmed by 5 bases and 2 bases, with 10 bases remaining between them.

V gene TRBV6-6 combines with J gene TRBJ1-5; 11 bases line up with TRBD1. V was clipped by 5 bases and J by 7 bases; unmatched bases: 10. The germline gives CDR1 MNHNY, CDR2 SVGAGI (reference sequence). This CDR3 spans 16 amino acids. CDR3 sequence reads: CASSAQGTGGNQPQHF. In nucleotides, the CDR3 is TGTGCCAGCAGTGCACAAGGGACAGGGGGGAACCAGCCCCAGCATTTT.

This chain joins TRBV6-5 and TRBJ1-5; weak D call: TRBD1 (5 bases). Germline CDR1 and CDR2: MNHEY and SVGAGI. The CDR3 sequence is 12 residues long. Trimming stripped 6 bases from V and 7 bases from J, with 10 bases between. Here the CDR3 DNA reads TGTGCCAGCAGGGGCTGGGGGCAGCCCCAGCATTTT. It specifies CASRGWGQPQHF.

This sequence joins TRBV18 and TRBJ1-2; weak D call: TRBD1 (5 bases). Deletions cut 2 bases from V and 0 bases from J, with 7 bases between. CDR1 is KGHSH, CDR2 LQKENI, per germline. The CDR3 length is 14 residues. The CDR3 spells CASSPGATNYGYTF. CDR3 DNA sequence: TGTGCCAGCTCACCAGGGGCGACTAACTATGGCTACACCTTC.

The gene calls are TRBV7-9 and TRBJ2-5, with 8 nucleotides matching TRBD2. J gave up 2 bases and V 7 bases, and 9 bases lay outside the gene matches. This CDR3 region has 15 residues. The germline V gene encodes CDR1 SEHNR and CDR2 FQNEAQ (reference sequence). CDR3 in amino acids: CASNSLGLVQETQYF. The CDR3 coding sequence is TGTGCCAGCAACAGTTTGGGACTAGTTCAAGAGACCCAGTACTTC.

This clone was seen once. The chain is built from TRBV6-5 and TRBJ2-1; TRBD1 might be the D (6 bases). The length of the CDR3 is 14 residues. V lost 4 bases and J lost 3, with 10 bases in between. Germline CDR1 and CDR2: MNHEY and SVGAGI. CDR3 nucleotide sequence: TGTGCCAGCAGTTTGGGGGCAGGCTACAATGAGCAGTTCTTC. Protein product: CASSLGAGYNEQFF.

The chain uses TRBV19 and TRBJ1-3, with D perhaps TRBD1 (6 bases). CDR1 LNHDA and CDR2 SQIVND come from the germline V gene (reference sequence). Trimming shortened V by 5 bases and J by 0 bases, and 11 bases separated the two germline ends. The CDR3 consists of 15 residues. This CDR3 is CASSSQGLSGNTIYF. DNA for the CDR3: TGTGCCAGTAGTTCACAGGGACTCTCTGGAAACACCATATATTTT.

V and J are TRBV3-1 (or the pseudogene TRBV3-2) and TRBJ1-2; D unclear. V lost 1 base to trimming and J lost 2 bases, with 8 bases between them. CDR1 and CDR2 (germline): LGHDT, YNNKEL (reference sequence). The CDR3 sequence is 14 residues long. CDR3 amino acids: CASSQVTGNYGYTF. Here the CDR3 DNA reads TGTGCCAGCAGCCAAGTTACCGGGAACTATGGCTACACCTTC.

This chain links TRBV5-1 with TRBJ2-7; 14 nucleotides agree with TRBD2. CDR1 and CDR2 from the germline V gene are SGHRS and YFSETQ. Unmatched junction bases numbered 9, after V lost 0 bases and J lost 4 bases. The CDR3 extends over 18 amino acids. The CDR3 coding sequence is TGCGCCAGCAGCTTGGCGGCGACTAGCGGGAGGGCCTCATACGAGCAGTACTTC. This sequence encodes CASSLAATSGRASYEQYF.

This clone counts as large. The genes are TRBV7-9 and TRBJ1-2; D unresolved. Germline V gene data show CDR1 as SEHNR and CDR2 as FQNEAQ (reference sequence). The length of the CDR3 is 12 residues. V was clipped by 4 bases and J by 8 bases, with 11 bases between them. This CDR3 reads CASSSDLGGYTF. CDR3 nucleotides: TGTGCCAGCAGCTCGGACTTGGGAGGCTACACCTTC.

The J gene is TRBJ1-2, the V gene TRBV6-5, with 8 bases that match TRBD1. Trimming cost V 4 bases and J 12 bases; bases outside gene matches: 10. This CDR3 has 13 amino acids. Germline V gene sequence: CDR1 MNHEY, CDR2 SVGAGI. This chain's CDR3 is CASSSKGTGYNTF. The CDR3 bases are TGTGCCAGCAGTTCCAAAGGGACAGGCTATAACACCTTC.

The rearrangement links TRBV12-5 to TRBJ2-1; D gene unclear. Germline V CDR1 and CDR2: LGHNT, FRNRAP. V was shortened by 1 base and J by 5 bases, with 6 bases between the two germline ends. The CDR3 consists of 13 residues. CDR3 residues: CASGLALNNEQFF. The CDR3 DNA sequence: TGTGCTAGTGGTTTGGCCCTAAACAATGAGCAGTTCTTC.